One sample yielded the 29 T cell receptor beta chains listed below, sequenced in a study of blood T cell repertoires in COVID-19. The repertoire was sequenced with immunoSEQ multiplex PCR; TCRdb's copy has only in-frame clones and lacks some. The table records fewer than 250,000 clones, more than 80% of them present only once. The sequenced material came from PBMCs or T cells enriched from blood (not recorded which). Receptor source: a man aged 45-65 years who had been exposed to COVID-19.

The chain couples TRBV28 to TRBJ1-2; TRBD1 aligns across 8 bases. Germline CDR1 is MDHEN and CDR2 is SYDVKM. The CDR3 sequence is 13 residues long. V gave up 8 bases and J gave up 8 bases; unmatched junction bases: 10. This CDR3 reads CASLRTGNLGYTF. CDR3 bases: TGTGCCAGCCTGCGGACAGGGAATTTAGGCTACACCTTC.

Regarding this clone: Within the sample, other DNA sequences also encode this same CDR3. This chain uses TRBV5-1 with TRBJ1-2; 7 bases agree with TRBD1. Germline-derived CDR1 and CDR2 are SGHRS and YFSETQ. V was pared by 0 bases and J by 6 bases, with 2 bases of the junction left unmatched. The CDR3 totals 13 residues. CDR3 sequence: CASSLGQGDGYTF. CDR3 bases: TGCGCCAGCAGCTTGGGGCAGGGGGATGGCTACACCTTC.

This clone has just a few counts. V usage is TRBV19 and J usage is TRBJ1-5; 7 bases map to TRBD1. The junction had 19 bases not matched to a gene; V was cut back by 2 bases and J by 6 bases. This CDR3 is built from 19 residues. Per the germline V gene, CDR1 is LNHDA and CDR2 is SQIVND (reference sequence). CDR3 DNA sequence: TGTGCCAGTAGTATAAATACAGGCGGCAGGGGGTCTCTGAGTCAGCCCCAGCATTTT. Residues: CASSINTGGRGSLSQPQHF.

The chain joins TRBV14 to TRBJ2-5; 9 bases fit TRBD2. V shed 5 bases, J shed 5 bases, and the junction held 3 bases outside the gene matches. In germline, CDR1 is SGHDN, CDR2 FVKESK. CDR3 length: 13 residues. The CDR3, as DNA: TGTGCCAGCAGCTATGGACTAGCGGAGACCCAGTACTTC. It translates to CASSYGLAETQYF. The entire variable domain, with the rest obtained from reference TRBV14 and TRBJ2-5, is as follows: EAGVTQFPSHSVIEKGQTVTLRCDPISGHDNLYWYRRVMGKEIKFLLHFVKESKQDESGMPNNRFLAERTGGTYSTLKVQPAELEDSGVYFCASSYGLAETQYFGPGTRLLVL.

The chain employs TRBV11-1 and TRBJ2-5; tentative D call: TRBD1 (6 bases). V dropped 3 bases and J dropped 4 bases, with 18 bases sitting between them. The CDR3 covers 16 residues. Germline V gene lookup returns CDR1 SGHAT and CDR2 FQDESV (reference sequence). The CDR3 DNA is TGTGCCAGCAGCTTGGGGGCCAGTCGGTCGGGAGAGACCCAGTACTTC. It codes for CASSLGASRSGETQYF.

The CDR3 here is CASSLAEFEAFF. The DNA for the CDR3 is TGTGCCAGCAGCTTAGCGGAGTTTGAAGCTTTCTTT. J is TRBJ1-1 and V is TRBV7-9, with unresolved D. Trimming took off 0 bases at V and 7 bases at J, with 6 bases between the two ends. There are 12 residues in the CDR3. The germline gives CDR1 SEHNR, CDR2 FQNEAQ (reference sequence). The whole variable domain, filled in from reference TRBV7-9 and TRBJ1-1, reads DTGVSQNPRHKITKRGQNVTFRCDPISEHNRLYWYRQTLGQGPEFLTYFQNEAQLEKSRLLSDRFSAERPKGSFSTLEIQRTEQGDSAMYLCASSLAEFEAFFGQGTRLTVV.

The rearrangement uses TRBV9 and TRBJ2-1; no reliable D call. The CDR3 consists of 14 residues. The V gene lost 4 bases and the J gene lost 10 bases, with 18 bases spanning the gap. Germline lookup yields CDR1 SGDLS and CDR2 YYNGEE. The CDR3: CASSFFGGRDEQFF. The CDR3 DNA is TGTGCCAGCAGCTTTTTTGGCGGAAGAGACGAGCAGTTCTTC.

The chain carries TRBV10-1 and TRBJ1-1; D possibly corresponds to TRBD1 (6 bases). Trimming took off 5 bases at V and 1 base at J, with 11 bases between the two ends. CDR1 WNHNN and CDR2 SYGVQD come from the germline V gene (reference sequence). CDR3 length equals 14 residues. The CDR3 protein is CASSLGGTNTEAFF. CDR3 nucleotides: TGCGCCAGCAGTTTAGGGGGAACGAACACTGAAGCTTTCTTT.

V gene TRBV5-1 combines with J gene TRBJ2-1, with D tentatively TRBD2 (6 bases). The CDR3 runs to 14 residues. Germline CDR1 and CDR2: SGHRS and YFSETQ. The V end was cut by 1 base, the J end by 9 bases, with 14 bases between. The CDR3 loop reads CASSLRRRGGEQFF. The CDR3 DNA reads as TGCGCCAGCAGCTTGAGACGGCGGGGAGGTGAGCAGTTCTTC.

This chain links TRBV12-3 or TRBV12-4 with TRBJ1-5, with D maybe TRBD1 (6 bases). V was trimmed by 6 bases and J by 12 bases, leaving 15 bases between them. The CDR3 extends over 12 amino acids. The CDR3 protein is CASSVSHRDQHF. CDR3 nucleotide sequence: TGTGCCAGCAGCGTGTCCCACAGGGACCAGCATTTT.

V is TRBV5-1 and J is TRBJ1-1; no reliable D call. Germline lookup yields CDR1 SGHRS and CDR2 YFSETQ. V gave up 0 bases and J gave up 1 base, with 4 bases separating them. This CDR3 comprises 13 residues. This chain's CDR3 is CASSLEQNTEAFF. Here the CDR3 DNA reads TGCGCCAGCAGCTTGGAACAGAACACTGAAGCTTTCTTT.

This chain joins TRBV9 and TRBJ2-2, with TRBD2 matching over 13 bases. Germline CDR1 is SGDLS and CDR2 is YYNGEE. The CDR3 is 19 residues long. V shed 4 bases and J 3 bases; nucleotides not matched to a gene: 12. The CDR3 region has the DNA TGTGCCAGCAGCCACGGACTAGCGGGGGCCTCGATAGACACCGGGGAGCTGTTTTTT. It codes for CASSHGLAGASIDTGELFF.

This clone was detected ten times or more. The J gene is TRBJ1-1, the V gene TRBV6-5; D is unclear. From germline, CDR1 is MNHEY and CDR2 SVGAGI. V lost 10 bases and J 5 bases, leaving 20 bases between the germline ends. The CDR3 spans 14 residues. The CDR3 bases are TGTGCCAACCATGCTCCTACAACCAGGACTGAAGCTTTCTTT. It specifies CANHAPTTRTEAFF.

The chain recombines TRBV6-1 with TRBJ1-4; the D gene is possibly TRBD1 (5 bases). Trimming shortened V by 3 bases and J by 2 bases, and 13 bases separated the two germline ends. The CDR3 is made up of 16 amino acids. The germline V gene has CDR1 MNHNS and CDR2 SASEGT. The CDR3 spells CASSDVGGSTNEKLFF. The CDR3 DNA is TGTGCCAGCAGTGACGTCGGGGGGTCGACTAATGAAAAACTGTTTTTT.

The chain combines TRBV28 with TRBJ2-7; weak D call: TRBD1 (5 bases). V lost 3 bases, J lost 2 bases, and 11 bases lay in between. The CDR3 runs 14 residues. CDR1 and CDR2 (germline): MDHEN, SYDVKM. This CDR3 reads CASSFYSGTYEQYV. The CDR3 DNA is TGTGCCAGCAGTTTTTATTCAGGGACCTACGAGCAGTACGTC.

The chain uses TRBV27 and TRBJ2-7, with D perhaps matching TRBD1 (6 bases). CDR1 is MNHEY, CDR2 SMNVEV, per germline (reference sequence). The V end lost 0 bases, the J end lost 1 base, and 13 bases lay between the germline ends. The CDR3 has 16 residues. For the CDR3, the DNA is TGTGCCAGCAGTTTATCGAAAGGGACACGATCCTACGAGCAGTACTTC. Its protein is CASSLSKGTRSYEQYF.

This rearrangement joins TRBV11-2 to TRBJ1-1; D perhaps matches TRBD1 (6 bases). This CDR3 is 15 amino acids long. The V end was cut by 6 bases, the J end by 7 bases, with 21 bases between. Germline values: CDR1 SGHAT, CDR2 FQNNGV. The CDR3 DNA reads as TGTGCCAGCAGTCCTACAGGGACGAACAAGGGTGAAGCTTTCTTT. Protein sequence: CASSPTGTNKGEAFF. Supplemented by reference TRBV11-2 and TRBJ1-1, the full variable domain reads EAGVAQSPRYKIIEKRQSVAFWCNPISGHATLYWYQQILGQGPKLLIQFQNNGVVDDSQLPKDRFSAERLKGVDSTLKIQPAKLEDSAVYLCASSPTGTNKGEAFFGQGTRLTVV.

This chain connects TRBV28 to TRBJ2-3, with D unresolved. V gave up 3 bases and J gave up 6 bases, with 7 bases separating them. The germline gives CDR1 MDHEN, CDR2 SYDVKM. The length of the CDR3 is 12 residues. This chain's CDR3 is CASSLTGDTQYF. Written as DNA, the CDR3 is TGTGCCAGCAGTTTGACTGGGGATACGCAGTATTTT.

The table lists this clone with a few counts. V is TRBV20-1 and J is TRBJ1-2; D is undetermined. The CDR3 has 13 residues. V was pared by 3 bases and J by 2 bases, with 10 bases between. Germline V gene lookup returns CDR1 DFQATT and CDR2 SNEGSKA (reference sequence). CDR3: CSASDPGNYGYTF. The DNA for the CDR3 is TGCAGTGCTAGTGACCCGGGAAACTATGGCTACACCTTC.

The chain uses TRBV10-2 and TRBJ2-7; 15 nucleotides match TRBD2. CDR1 WSHSY and CDR2 SAAADI come from the germline V gene. The junction had 10 bases not matched to a gene; V was cut back by 10 bases and J by 3 bases. The length of the CDR3 is 16 residues. CDR3 protein: CATDPMGLAGGYEQYV. The CDR3 DNA is TGCGCCACCGACCCCATGGGACTAGCGGGGGGCTACGAGCAGTACGTC.

The J gene is TRBJ2-7, the V gene TRBV29-1, with TRBD1 matching 8 bases. Germline values: CDR1 SQVTM, CDR2 ANQGSEA. V was pared by 6 bases and J by 5 bases, with 9 bases of the junction left unmatched. CDR3 length equals 13 residues. CDR3 DNA: TGCAGCGTCACTAACCACAGGGGGAACGAGCAGTACTTC. Translation: CSVTNHRGNEQYF.

The chain has TRBV5-1 and TRBJ1-1; D uncertain. The CDR3 has 16 amino acids. Germline CDR1 SGHRS, CDR2 YFSETQ. Trimming took off 3 bases at V and 1 base at J, with 16 bases between the two ends. CDR3 region: CASSSLIAGSNTEAFF. In nucleotides, the CDR3 is TGCGCCAGCAGCTCGTTAATTGCGGGGTCGAACACTGAAGCTTTCTTT. The variable domain in full, completed from reference TRBV5-1 and TRBJ1-1, reads KAGVTQTPRYLIKTRGQQVTLSCSPISGHRSVSWYQQTPGQGLQFLFEYFSETQRNKGNFPGRFSGRQFSNSRSEMNVSTLELGDSALYLCASSSLIAGSNTEAFFGQGTRLTVV.

This chain links TRBV5-1 with TRBJ2-5, with D tentatively TRBD1 (6 bases). Per germline, CDR1 SGHRS and CDR2 YFSETQ. V dropped 4 bases and J dropped 2 bases, with 15 bases sitting between them. The CDR3 loop spans 15 amino acids. CDR3 nucleotide sequence: TGCGCCAGCAGCCCAGCAGTAGACAGGCAAGAGACCCAGTACTTC. Encoded protein: CASSPAVDRQETQYF.

The gene calls are TRBV10-3 and TRBJ1-1; 9 bases agree with TRBD1. Per germline, CDR1 ENHRY and CDR2 SYGVKD. V trimming: 1 base; J trimming: 2 bases; junction bases outside the gene matches: 5. This CDR3 spans 16 amino acids. CDR3 coding DNA: TGTGCCATCAGTGAGTGGGGGACAGGGATAAACACTGAAGCTTTCTTT. It translates to CAISEWGTGINTEAFF.

The chain couples TRBV11-2 to TRBJ1-2, with D perhaps matching TRBD1 (6 bases). CDR3 size: 14 residues. Trimming took 5 bases from V and 8 from J, leaving 18 bases between them. The germline V gene encodes CDR1 SGHAT and CDR2 FQNNGV. CDR3 DNA sequence: TGTGCCAGCAGCCTACGTATGGGGGCCGAAGGCTACACCTTC. Its translation is CASSLRMGAEGYTF.

The table lists this clone with a count of one. The chain employs TRBV9 and TRBJ1-2, with D hard to call. The CDR3 runs 14 residues. Germline CDR1 reads SGDLS; CDR2 reads YYNGEE. Trimming left V 2 bases short and J 2 bases short, with 10 bases between. The CDR3 nucleotides are TGTGCCAGCAGCGTTATAGGACTAAACTATGGCTACACCTTC. Translating it yields CASSVIGLNYGYTF.

This clone was detected only once. V and J are TRBV6-6 and TRBJ1-2; D is ambiguous. The CDR3 has 11 residues. CDR1 is MNHNY and CDR2 is SVGAGI in the germline V gene (reference sequence). Trimming cost V 6 bases and J 3 bases, with 5 bases left between them. CDR3 bases: TGTGCCAGCAGCAGTTACTATGGCTACACCTTC. Amino acid sequence: CASSSYYGYTF.

The chain joins TRBV6-6 to TRBJ2-1, with 7 positions matching TRBD2. CDR1 MNHNY and CDR2 SVGAGI come from the germline V gene (reference sequence). The V and J ends lost 0 bases and 4 bases, in that order; junction bases with no gene match: 6. This CDR3 is 16 amino acids long. The CDR3 here is CASSYSGGGPYNEQFF. The CDR3 DNA follows: TGTGCCAGCAGTTACTCGGGGGGAGGGCCTTACAATGAGCAGTTCTTC.

The chain links TRBV4-2 to TRBJ2-5; 12 nucleotides match TRBD2. The CDR3 extends over 17 amino acids. Germline V gives CDR1 LGHNA, CDR2 YNFKEQ. V trimming: 1 base; J trimming: 5 bases; junction bases outside the gene matches: 8. CDR3: CASSQANGLAGWETQYF. Written as DNA, the CDR3 is TGTGCCAGCAGCCAAGCCAACGGACTAGCGGGGTGGGAGACCCAGTACTTC.